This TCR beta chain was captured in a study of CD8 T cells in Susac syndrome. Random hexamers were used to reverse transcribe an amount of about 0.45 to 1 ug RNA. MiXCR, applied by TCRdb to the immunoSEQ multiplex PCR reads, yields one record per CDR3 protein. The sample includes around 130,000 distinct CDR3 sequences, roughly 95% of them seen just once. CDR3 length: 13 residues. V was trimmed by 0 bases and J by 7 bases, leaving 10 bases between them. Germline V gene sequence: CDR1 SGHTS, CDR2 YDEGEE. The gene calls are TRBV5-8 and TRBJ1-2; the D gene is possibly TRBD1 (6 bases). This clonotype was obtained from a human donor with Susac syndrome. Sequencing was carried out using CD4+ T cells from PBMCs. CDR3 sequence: CASSLDRAVGYTF. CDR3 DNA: TGTGCCAGCAGCTTGGACAGGGCGGTTGGCTACACCTTC.